The 14 T cell receptor beta chains below all came from one sample that was sequenced in a study of T cells after yellow fever vaccination. TCRdb re-analysed the 5' RACE reads in MiXCR, keeping a single row per CDR3 protein. The sample yields just under 600,000 distinct CDR3 sequences, roughly 14% seen once. This specimen consisted of PBMCs, obtained on the day of the yellow fever booster vaccination. These receptors originate from a man in his thirties or forties who received the YFV17D yellow fever vaccine.

The sample holds a few counts of this clonotype. This chain links TRBV12-3 or TRBV12-4 with TRBJ2-5; 9 positions match TRBD2. The CDR3 totals 14 residues. V dropped 4 bases and J dropped 5; count of bases not matched to a gene: 5. CDR3 nucleotides: TGTGCCAGCAGTTGGGGTAGCGGGAGTGAGACCCAGTACTTC. Protein product: CASSWGSGSETQYF.

The chain is built from TRBV11-3 and TRBJ2-1, with 9 bases that match TRBD2. CDR3 length: 14 residues. The V gene end was trimmed by 5 bases and the J gene end by 6 bases; junction bases not matched to a gene: 5. Germline V gives CDR1 SGHNT, CDR2 YENEEA. CDR3 nucleotides: TGTGCCAGCAGCCCCCCGGGACTAGCCAATGAGCAGTTCTTC. Its protein is CASSPPGLANEQFF.

Only a few counts were recorded for this clonotype. The rearrangement joins TRBV20-1 to TRBJ2-7; D is possibly TRBD2 (5 bases). The CDR3 spans 14 residues. The V gene's germline CDR1 is DFQATT and CDR2 SNEGSKA (reference sequence). V was clipped by 5 bases and J by 7 bases, with 21 bases between them. The CDR3 DNA is TGCAGTGCTTCGGACCCCCGGGGAAGAAGGGAGCAGTACTTC. Translated: CSASDPRGRREQYF.

This clonotype was seen a few times. Written as DNA, the CDR3 is TGTGCCGGAGAGAACAGGGGATTTAAGAATTACAGCTCCTACAATGAGCAGTTCTTC. This codes for CAGENRGFKNYSSYNEQFF. The V gene is TRBV21-1, the J gene TRBJ2-1; the DNA was not compared with TRBD1, the D call given in the table. TRBV21-1 is shown as a pseudogene. The CDR3 runs to 19 residues.

This clonotype was counted a single time. The chain links TRBV7-2 to TRBJ2-2; 10 bases map to TRBD2. Trimming cost V 5 bases and J 7 bases; bases outside gene matches: 13. The CDR3 consists of 17 residues. Germline loops: CDR1 SGHTA, CDR2 FQGNSA. The CDR3 DNA is TGTGCCAGCAGCCAACACGCGGGGACTAGCGAGTACGGGGAGCTGTTTTTT. Translated: CASSQHAGTSEYGELFF.

V and J are TRBV7-6 and TRBJ2-1; 7 bases align to TRBD2. This CDR3 region has 15 residues. The germline gives CDR1 SGHVS, CDR2 FNYEAQ. V gave up 5 bases and J gave up 5 bases; unmatched junction bases: 9. Here the CDR3 DNA reads TGTGCCAGCAGCCAAGCGGGATTGGCCCACAATGAGCAGTTCTTC. Protein sequence: CASSQAGLAHNEQFF. Looking up the rest from reference TRBV7-6 and TRBJ2-1 gives the full variable domain: GAGVSQSPRYKVTKRGQDVALRCDPISGHVSLYWYRQALGQGPEFLTYFNYEAQQDKSGLPNDRFSAERPEGSISTLTIQRTEQRDSAMYRCASSQAGLAHNEQFFGPGTRLTVL.

This clonotype appeared a few times. The gene calls are TRBV28 and TRBJ1-5; D is ambiguous. Trimming took off 3 bases at V and 3 bases at J, with 18 bases between the two ends. CDR3 size: 17 residues. The germline V gene has CDR1 MDHEN and CDR2 SYDVKM. CDR3: CASSFPLPKSNNQPQHF. Here the CDR3 DNA reads TGTGCCAGCAGTTTCCCATTACCAAAAAGCAACAATCAGCCCCAGCATTTT.

This clonotype was found a few times. CDR3 DNA sequence: TGTGCCAGCAGCGTAGAGGCCGGTCGGACCCAGTACTTC. Its translation: CASSVEAGRTQYF. The chain employs TRBV9 and TRBJ2-5, with D uncertain. V shed 0 bases and J shed 7 bases, with 10 bases lying between them. The CDR3 loop spans 13 amino acids. From germline, CDR1 is SGDLS and CDR2 YYNGEE.

This clonotype was seen a few times. The genes are TRBV7-8 and TRBJ2-3, with 14 bases identical to TRBD2. The CDR3 consists of 17 residues. With 0 bases clipped from V and 6 bases from J, the junction kept 5 bases outside the gene matches. Germline loops: CDR1 SGHVS, CDR2 FQNEAQ. CDR3 DNA: TGTGCCAGCAGCTTAGCGACTAGCGGGAGGGCCGAGGATACGCAGTATTTT. Protein product: CASSLATSGRAEDTQYF.

The rearrangement joins TRBV28 to TRBJ2-1, with 8 bases matching TRBD2. The CDR3 consists of 16 residues. V gave up 5 bases and J gave up 3 bases; unmatched junction bases: 9. The germline CDR1 and CDR2 sequences are MDHEN and SYDVKM. CDR3 in amino acids: CASSAPGTSLYNEQFF. The CDR3 coding sequence is TGTGCCAGCAGTGCACCCGGGACTAGTCTCTACAATGAGCAGTTCTTC.

This clonotype turned up a few times. The chain's CDR3 is CASSSPGRRQTDTQYF. In nucleotides, the CDR3 is TGCGCCAGCAGCAGCCCGGGACGTAGACAGACAGATACGCAGTATTTT. V gene TRBV4-1 combines with J gene TRBJ2-3; D possibly uses TRBD1 or TRBD2 (5 bases each). This CDR3 has 16 amino acids. Trimming cost V 5 bases and J 3 bases, with 18 bases left between them. Germline lookup yields CDR1 MGHRA and CDR2 YSYEKL.

This clonotype occurred once. The rearrangement joins TRBV20-1 to TRBJ1-2, with D unresolved. Trimming shortened V by 0 bases and J by 2 bases, and 13 bases separated the two germline ends. Germline CDR1 is DFQATT and CDR2 is SNEGSKA (reference sequence). The CDR3 is 15 amino acids. The CDR3 region is CSARDPETANYGYTF. DNA of the CDR3: TGCAGTGCTAGAGATCCAGAGACGGCGAACTATGGCTACACCTTC.

This clonotype was detected many times. The chain is built from TRBV7-9 and TRBJ2-1; 8 nucleotides match TRBD1. The CDR3 spans 17 residues. V lost 5 bases and J lost 4; bases outside the gene matches: 13. The germline gives CDR1 SEHNR, CDR2 FQNEAQ (reference sequence). CDR3 sequence: CASSPQGDGMSYNEQFF. The CDR3 region has the DNA TGTGCCAGCAGCCCACAGGGGGACGGGATGAGTTACAATGAGCAGTTCTTC.

This clonotype occurred once. The V gene is TRBV20-1, the J gene TRBJ2-3, with 10 bases that match TRBD1. Germline V gene sequence: CDR1 DFQATT, CDR2 SNEGSKA (reference sequence). V shed 4 bases, J shed 2 bases, and the junction held 3 bases outside the gene matches. The CDR3 length is 14 residues. In nucleotides, the CDR3 is TGCAGTGCTAAGGGACAGGGGAACACAGATACGCAGTATTTT. It codes for CSAKGQGNTDTQYF.